This TCR beta chain comes out of a study of brain T cells in children with intractable seizures. V lost 1 base and J 0 bases, leaving 6 bases between the germline ends. Looked up from germline, CDR1 is SEHNR and CDR2 is FQNEAQ (reference sequence). CDR3 length: 14 amino acids. Study outcomes and limitations: Patients' HCMV serostatus was unknown; virus specificity rests on CDR3 similarity alone.

Points on this clone: Its antigen is still unknown.

Here immunoSEQ multiplex PCR was the method, and the copy in TCRdb shows in-frame clones only, minus some. The sample holds about 76,000 clones, just over 90% seen once. This specimen consisted of peripheral blood, obtained at surgery. The chain is built from TRBV7-9 and TRBJ1-1; D not resolved. This receptor was obtained from a boy younger than two with tuberous sclerosis and intractable seizures. CDR3 sequence reads: CASSLVAVNTEAFF. In DNA form, the CDR3 reads TGTGCCAGCAGCTTAGTAGCAGTGAACACTGAAGCTTTCTTT.